One sample yielded the 22 T cell receptor beta chains listed below, sequenced in a study of cytomegalovirus exposure and HLA in healthy donors. PCR was performed using 60 Vbeta and 13 Jbeta primers. The method was immunoSEQ multiplex PCR; TCRdb's version includes in-frame clones alone and lacks a portion of them. The table has some 130,000 clones, around 78% seen once. Sequencing was done on a sample of PBMCs. The origin of the receptors is a woman in her 30s in good health and CMV-seropositive.

This chain uses TRBV15 with TRBJ2-3, with 9 bases lining up with TRBD2. Trimming took 11 bases from V and 4 from J; bases not matched to a gene: 13. CDR1 is LNHNV, CDR2 YYDKDF, per germline (reference sequence). CDR3 length equals 15 residues. The CDR3 is CASKRERGAADTQYF. The CDR3 DNA follows: TGTGCCTCCAAAAGGGAGCGGGGGGCCGCAGATACGCAGTATTTT.

The chain employs TRBV4-1 and TRBJ2-1, with 10 bases aligning to TRBD1. This CDR3 is 16 amino acids long. Germline V CDR1 and CDR2: MGHRA, YSYEKL. J was trimmed by 5 bases and V by 1 base; bases with no gene match: 5. The CDR3 loop is CASSQVPDRGNNEQFF. Here the CDR3 DNA reads TGCGCCAGCAGCCAAGTTCCGGACAGGGGGAACAATGAGCAGTTCTTC.

This clone has only a few counts. The J gene is TRBJ2-7, the V gene TRBV12-5; 9 nucleotides agree with TRBD1. The CDR3 has 18 amino acids. Trimming cost V 5 bases and J 0 bases; bases outside gene matches: 14. Germline V gene sequence: CDR1 LGHNT, CDR2 FRNRAP. The CDR3 region has the DNA TGTGCTAGTGGTATTAACACAGGGGGCTACCGTAGCTCCTACGAGCAGTACTTC. This encodes CASGINTGGYRSSYEQYF.

This clone was recorded once. The chain employs TRBV29-1 and TRBJ2-7; D unresolved. This CDR3 is 13 amino acids long. V was cut by 7 bases and J by 0 bases, with 13 bases left in between. CDR1 is SQVTM, CDR2 ANQGSEA, per germline. The CDR3 region is CSARLPSSYEQYF. The CDR3 bases are TGCAGCGCTAGACTTCCTAGCTCCTACGAGCAGTACTTC.

This chain uses TRBV19 with TRBJ2-5; 8 nucleotides agree with TRBD1. Per germline, CDR1 LNHDA and CDR2 SQIVND (reference sequence). The CDR3 loop spans 15 amino acids. V lost 1 base and J lost 2; bases outside the gene matches: 3. The CDR3 DNA sequence: TGTGCCAGTAGTATAGCCGGGACAGGACAAGAGACCCAGTACTTC. Translated: CASSIAGTGQETQYF.

This clone occurred once. The chain carries TRBV18 and TRBJ1-1; TRBD1 matches at 8 bases. With V trimmed by 3 bases and J by 1 base, 4 bases remained unmatched. Looked up from germline, CDR1 is KGHSH and CDR2 is LQKENI. This CDR3 spans 15 amino acids. This CDR3 is CASSPLDRGNTEAFF. The CDR3 bases are TGTGCCAGCTCACCTCTAGACAGGGGGAACACTGAAGCTTTCTTT.

The J gene is TRBJ2-7, the V gene TRBV29-1; the D gene is possibly TRBD1 (7 bases). Germline CDR1 SQVTM, CDR2 ANQGSEA. There are 14 residues in the CDR3. The germline V and J ends were trimmed by 4 bases and 3 bases, with 16 bases remaining between them. The DNA for the CDR3 is TGCAGCGTTGCGTGGGGGCAGGGGGGCTACGAGCAGTACTTC. As protein: CSVAWGQGGYEQYF.

The chain uses TRBV27 and TRBJ2-1; 9 bases are a match to TRBD2. This CDR3 has 15 residues. Germline CDR1 and CDR2: MNHEY and SMNVEV (reference sequence). After removal of 7 bases from V and 6 bases from J, the junction contained 10 bases not matched to a gene. Written as DNA, the CDR3 is TGTGCCAGCAAGAGGTCGGCTAGCGGGGCCAATGAGCAGTTCTTC. It yields the protein CASKRSASGANEQFF.

This clone was seen a single time. In nucleotides, the CDR3 is TGTGCCAGCCAAAGCCTGGGGAGTTACTATGGCTACACCTTC. This codes for CASQSLGSYYGYTF. The chain carries TRBV2 and TRBJ1-2, with D unclear. Trimming took 8 bases from V and 3 from J, leaving 16 bases between them. The CDR3 runs to 14 residues. The germline CDR1 and CDR2 sequences are SNHLY and FYNNEI. Full variable domain (rest looked up from reference TRBV2 and TRBJ1-2): EPEVTQTPSHQVTQMGQEVILRCVPISNHLYFYWYRQILGQKVEFLVSFYNNEISEKSEIFDDQFSVERPDGSNFTLKIRSTKLEDSAMYFCASQSLGSYYGYTFGSGTRLTVV.

The chain couples TRBV28 to TRBJ2-5; 8 bases fit TRBD2. The J call may be faulty, since TRBJ2-7 better matches the DNA end. The CDR3 extends over 14 amino acids. Per germline, CDR1 MDHEN and CDR2 SYDVKM. Here the CDR3 DNA reads TGTGCCAGCAGTTTAGCGGGGGGCCCCTACGAGCAGTACTTC. Translated: CASSLAGGPYEQYF.

V and J are TRBV2 and TRBJ2-5; D is ambiguous. V was clipped by 10 bases and J by 7 bases, with 13 bases between them. The CDR3 extends over 11 amino acids. From germline, CDR1 is SNHLY and CDR2 FYNNEI. The CDR3 sequence: CATQASWTQYF. The CDR3, as DNA: TGTGCCACTCAGGCCTCGTGGACCCAGTACTTC.

This clone has a single count. This sequence joins TRBV2 and TRBJ2-3; weak D call: TRBD2 (6 bases). The V and J ends lost 3 bases and 1 base respectively, with 11 bases between them. CDR3 length: 15 residues. From germline, CDR1 is SNHLY and CDR2 FYNNEI. The CDR3 DNA follows: TGTGCCAGCAGTGAGGCTAGCGAAGGCACAGATACGCAGTATTTT. It codes for CASSEASEGTDTQYF.

The chain combines TRBV6-1 with TRBJ1-5; TRBD1 matches 9 bases. J lost 3 bases, V lost 8 bases, and 5 bases had no gene match. Per germline, CDR1 MNHNS and CDR2 SASEGT. This CDR3 is built from 14 residues. The CDR3: CASGAQGANQPQHF. CDR3 nucleotide sequence: TGTGCCAGCGGGGCACAGGGGGCCAATCAGCCCCAGCATTTT.

This chain joins TRBV30 and TRBJ1-2, with D perhaps matching TRBD1 (6 bases). This CDR3 is 16 amino acids long. Trimming stripped 0 bases from V and 8 bases from J, with 22 bases between. CDR1 is GTSNPN, CDR2 SVGIG, per germline (reference sequence). CDR3 nucleotides: TGTGCCTGGAGTGTACGTCCCAACAGGGTCTGGAAAGGCTACACCTTC. It specifies CAWSVRPNRVWKGYTF.

The CDR3 bases are TGTGCAAGTCGCTTAGGGGTCGCAGGGGTCTCTGGCTACACCTTC. Protein sequence: CASRLGVAGVSGYTF. This chain joins TRBV12-2 and TRBJ1-2; the table calls TRBD1, which could not be checked here. TRBV12-2 represents a pseudogene. The CDR3 is 15 amino acids.

The chain links TRBV29-1 to TRBJ1-4; D might be TRBD1 (6 bases). The CDR3 length is 15 residues. Trimming cost V 6 bases and J 8 bases, with 22 bases left between them. Germline CDR1 is SQVTM and CDR2 is ANQGSEA. The CDR3 coding sequence is TGCAGCGTCAACAAAGGGGGGGGGTTTGAGGAAAAACTGTTTTTT. Translation gives CSVNKGGGFEEKLFF.

The chain carries TRBV7-6 and TRBJ1-1; D uncertain. The CDR3 has 16 amino acids. The V gene lost 5 bases and the J gene lost 0 bases, with 16 bases spanning the gap. The germline V gene has CDR1 SGHVS and CDR2 FNYEAQ. DNA for the CDR3: TGTGCCAGCAGCCCACCCCCAGGCCGGATGAACACTGAAGCTTTCTTT. It is translated as CASSPPPGRMNTEAFF.

CDR3 amino acids: CSASKRTEAFF. The CDR3 DNA follows: TGCAGTGCCTCCAAGAGGACTGAAGCTTTCTTT. The gene calls are TRBV20-1 and TRBJ1-1; unclear D gene. This CDR3 is built from 11 residues. Germline loops: CDR1 DFQATT, CDR2 SNEGSKA (reference sequence). Trimming shortened V by 6 bases and J by 5 bases, and 10 bases separated the two germline ends.

The rearrangement joins TRBV5-1 to TRBJ2-7, with TRBD1 matching over 12 bases. CDR3 length: 16 amino acids. J was trimmed by 5 bases and V by 1 base; bases with no gene match: 7. The germline V gene has CDR1 SGHRS and CDR2 YFSETQ. The CDR3 spells CASSLLSGTGGHEQYF. CDR3 sequence (DNA): TGCGCCAGCAGCTTGCTCTCTGGGACAGGGGGCCACGAGCAGTACTTC.

The chain recombines TRBV4-1 with TRBJ1-4; no definite D call. The ends were cut back, 0 bases at V and 13 bases at J, with 12 bases in the middle. Germline CDR1 reads MGHRA; CDR2 reads YSYEKL. The CDR3 is 13 amino acids. CDR3 coding DNA: TGCGCCAGCAGCCAAGACGTCGAGGCAAGACTGTTTTTT. Translation: CASSQDVEARLFF.

The chain employs TRBV19 and TRBJ1-2, with unresolved D. Trimming stripped 4 bases from V and 8 bases from J, with 14 bases between. There are 13 residues in the CDR3. Germline V CDR1 and CDR2: LNHDA, SQIVND (reference sequence). As DNA, the CDR3 is TGTGCCAGTAGTACGAGGCCGGAGGGCGGCTACACCTTC. Translation gives CASSTRPEGGYTF.

This clone has just a few counts. CDR3 sequence: CASGSTREGTEAFF. In nucleotides, the CDR3 is TGTGCCAGCGGATCTACGAGGGAGGGCACTGAAGCTTTCTTT. The rearrangement joins TRBV28 to TRBJ1-1; D uncertain. The CDR3 loop spans 14 amino acids. The V end was cut by 8 bases, the J end by 4 bases, with 17 bases between. The germline CDR1 and CDR2 sequences are MDHEN and SYDVKM. The whole variable domain, filled in from reference TRBV28 and TRBJ1-1, reads DVKVTQSSRYLVKRTGEKVFLECVQDMDHENMFWYRQDPGLGLRLIYFSYDVKMKEKGDIPEGYSVSREKKERFSLILESASTNQTSMYLCASGSTREGTEAFFGQGTRLTVV.